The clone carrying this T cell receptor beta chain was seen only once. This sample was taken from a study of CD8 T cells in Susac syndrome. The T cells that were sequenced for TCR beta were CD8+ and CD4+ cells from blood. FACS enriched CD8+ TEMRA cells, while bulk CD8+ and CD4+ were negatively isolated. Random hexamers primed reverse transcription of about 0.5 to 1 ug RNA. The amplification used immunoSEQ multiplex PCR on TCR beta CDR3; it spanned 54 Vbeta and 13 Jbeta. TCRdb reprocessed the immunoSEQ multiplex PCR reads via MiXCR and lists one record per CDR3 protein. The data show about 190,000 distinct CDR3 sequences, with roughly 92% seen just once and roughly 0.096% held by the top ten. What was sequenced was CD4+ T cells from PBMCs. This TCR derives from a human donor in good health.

The CDR3 DNA is TGCAGCGTTGTTCCGGGGAACACTGAAGCTTTCTTT. Its protein product is CSVVPGNTEAFF. This chain links TRBV29-1 with TRBJ1-1; D not resolved. Trimming stripped 4 bases from V and 1 base from J, with 7 bases between. The CDR3 loop spans 12 amino acids. CDR1 and CDR2 (germline): SQVTM, ANQGSEA.